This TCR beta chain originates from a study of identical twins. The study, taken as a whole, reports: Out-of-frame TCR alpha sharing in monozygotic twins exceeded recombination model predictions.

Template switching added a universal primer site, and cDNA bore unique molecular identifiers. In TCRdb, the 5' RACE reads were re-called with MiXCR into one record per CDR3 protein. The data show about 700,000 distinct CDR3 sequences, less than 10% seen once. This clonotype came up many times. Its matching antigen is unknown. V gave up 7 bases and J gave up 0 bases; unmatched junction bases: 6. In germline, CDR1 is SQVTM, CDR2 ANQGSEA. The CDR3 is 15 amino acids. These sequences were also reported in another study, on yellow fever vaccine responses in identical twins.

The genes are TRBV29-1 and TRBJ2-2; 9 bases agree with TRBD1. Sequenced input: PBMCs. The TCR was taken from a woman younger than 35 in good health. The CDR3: CSAWDRDANTGELFF. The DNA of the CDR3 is TGCAGCGCCTGGGACAGGGACGCGAACACCGGGGAGCTGTTTTTT.